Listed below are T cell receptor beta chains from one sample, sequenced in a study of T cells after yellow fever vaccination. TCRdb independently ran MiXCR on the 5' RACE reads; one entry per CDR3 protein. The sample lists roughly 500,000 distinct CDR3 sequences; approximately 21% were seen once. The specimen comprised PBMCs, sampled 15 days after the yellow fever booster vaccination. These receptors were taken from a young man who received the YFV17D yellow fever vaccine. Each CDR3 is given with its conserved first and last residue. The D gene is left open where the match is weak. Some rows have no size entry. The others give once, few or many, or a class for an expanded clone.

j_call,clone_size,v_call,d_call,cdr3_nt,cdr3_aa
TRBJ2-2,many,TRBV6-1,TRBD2,TGTGCCAGCAGCGTGACTAGCGGCTACACCGGGGAGCTGTTTTTT,CASSVTSGYTGELFF
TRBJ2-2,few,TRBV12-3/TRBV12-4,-,TGTGCCAGCAGTTTCCGGACAGCATCTTACACCGGGGAGCTGTTTTTT,CASSFRTASYTGELFF
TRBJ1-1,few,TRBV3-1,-,TGTGCCAGCAGCCTCCGGGCAGTGAACACTGAAGCTTTCTTT,CASSLRAVNTEAFF
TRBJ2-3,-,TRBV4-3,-,TGCGCCAGCAGCCAAGACGGTGGGGGAAGGAGGACAGATACGCAGTATTTT,CASSQDGGGRRTDTQYF
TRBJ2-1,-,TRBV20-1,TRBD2,TGCAGTGCTACCCCTACTAGCGGGGCCCACAATGAGCAGTTCTTC,CSATPTSGAHNEQFF
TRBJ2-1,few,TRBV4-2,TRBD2,TGTGCCAGCAGCCAAGGTTGGACTAGGGTGGCTAATGAGCAGTTCTTC,CASSQGWTRVANEQFF
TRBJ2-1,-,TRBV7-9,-,TGTGCCAGCATCCTGCCACCCGCTTACAATGAGCAGTTCTTC,CASILPPAYNEQFF
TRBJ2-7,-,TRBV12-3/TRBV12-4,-,TGTGCCAGCAGTTTATTCTTGGGAAGAGCCGACGAGCAGTACTTC,CASSLFLGRADEQYF
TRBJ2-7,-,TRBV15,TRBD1,TGTGCCACCAGCGGCCGACAGGGGGGAACCTACGAGCAGTACTTC,CATSGRQGGTYEQYF
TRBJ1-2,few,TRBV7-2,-,TGTGCCAGCAGCCGCCCGGACGGGGGCTACACCTTC,CASSRPDGGYTF
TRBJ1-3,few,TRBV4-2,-,TGTGCCAGCAGCCAAGACGGTTGGGGGCCTGGAAACACCATATATTTT,CASSQDGWGPGNTIYF
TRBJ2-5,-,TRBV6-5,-,TGTGCCAGCAGTTACTCTCTCCAGGGGACCCAGTACTTC,CASSYSLQGTQYF
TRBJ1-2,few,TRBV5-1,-,TGCGCCAGCAGCTTGGATGGGCTCGCTTATGGCTACACCTTC,CASSLDGLAYGYTF
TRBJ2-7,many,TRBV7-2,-,TGTGCCAGCAGCAGAACAGGGTACGGCTACGAGCAGTACTTC,CASSRTGYGYEQYF
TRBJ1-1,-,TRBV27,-,TGTGCCAGCAAGCGGAACACTGAAGCTTTCTTT,CASKRNTEAFF
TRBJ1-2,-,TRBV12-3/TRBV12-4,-,TGTGCCAGCAGGACCGGGACGGACTATGGCTACACCTTC,CASRTGTDYGYTF
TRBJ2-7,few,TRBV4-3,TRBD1,TGCGCCAGCAGCCTCTTGCCTCCGGGACAGGGGGCTGGAGAGCAGTACTTC,CASSLLPPGQGAGEQYF
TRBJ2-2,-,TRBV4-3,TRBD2,TGCGCCAGCAGCCACGCGGGGGCCGGGGAGCTGTTTTTT,CASSHAGAGELFF
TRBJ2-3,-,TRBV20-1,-,TGCAGTGCTAGGAGGGCAGGAGTCGGGGATACGCAGTATTTT,CSARRAGVGDTQYF
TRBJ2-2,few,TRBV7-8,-,TGTGCCAGCAGCTTAGTGGGGGCGACCGGGGAGCTGTTTTTT,CASSLVGATGELFF
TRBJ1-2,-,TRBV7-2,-,TGTGCCAGCAGCTTCCCCCTTGAGGGGTCACGCGACGGTGGCTACACCTTC,CASSFPLEGSRDGGYTF